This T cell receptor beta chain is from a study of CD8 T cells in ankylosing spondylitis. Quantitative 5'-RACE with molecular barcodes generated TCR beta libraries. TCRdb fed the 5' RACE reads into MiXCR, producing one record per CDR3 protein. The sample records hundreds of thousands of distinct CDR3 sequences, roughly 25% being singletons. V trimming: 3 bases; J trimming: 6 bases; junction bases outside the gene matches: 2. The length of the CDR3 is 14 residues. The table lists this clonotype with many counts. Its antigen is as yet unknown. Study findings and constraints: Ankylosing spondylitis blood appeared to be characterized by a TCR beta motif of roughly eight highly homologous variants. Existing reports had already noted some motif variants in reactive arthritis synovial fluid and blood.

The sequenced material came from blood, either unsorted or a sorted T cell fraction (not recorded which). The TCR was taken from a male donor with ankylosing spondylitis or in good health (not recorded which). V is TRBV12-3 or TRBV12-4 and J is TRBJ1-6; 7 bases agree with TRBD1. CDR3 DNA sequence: TGTGCCAGCAGTTTTGGGGACAGTAATTCACCCCTCCACTTT. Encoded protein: CASSFGDSNSPLHF.